These 28 T cell receptor beta chains were all obtained from the same sample, sequenced in a study of CD8+ T cells in alopecia areata. RNA, once extracted, was reverse transcribed into cDNA for use as the sequencing template. Using immunoSEQ multiplex PCR, the repertoire was profiled, and TCRdb retains in-frame clones only, with some absent. The sample has about 220,000 clones; about 57% are singletons. Treatment defined: oral pan-JAK inhibitor, 5-10 mg twice daily. Sequences were derived from CD4+ T cells sorted from blood, sampled at week 4, from a patient treated with tofacitinib. The receptor source for this set is a human donor with alopecia areata.

V is TRBV25-1 and J is TRBJ1-1; a weak D match, TRBD1 (5 bases). Germline V CDR1 and CDR2: MGHDK, SYGVNS. This CDR3 contains 12 residues. Between the trimmed V and J ends, which lost 6 bases and 2 bases, there was a span of 7 bases. The CDR3 reads CASSQGNTEAFF. CDR3 coding DNA: TGTGCCAGCAGCCAGGGAAACACTGAAGCTTTCTTT. Full variable domain (rest looked up from reference TRBV25-1 and TRBJ1-1): EADIYQTPRYLVIGTGKKITLECSQTMGHDKMYWYQQDPGMELHLIHYSYGVNSTEKGDLSSESTVSRIRTEHFPLTLESARPSHTSQYLCASSQGNTEAFFGQGTRLTVV.

This chain connects TRBV29-1 to TRBJ2-1; 11 bases agree with TRBD2. V shed 7 bases, J shed 2 bases, and the junction held 4 bases outside the gene matches. This CDR3 spans 14 amino acids. Germline V CDR1 and CDR2: SQVTM, ANQGSEA. In DNA form, the CDR3 reads TGCAGCGCCCTAGCGGGGGGCGCCTACAATGAGCAGTTCTTC. The encoded protein is CSALAGGAYNEQFF.

DNA for the CDR3: TGCGCCAGCAGCTTGGTAATGGCGGGCAATGAGCAGTTCTTC. Its protein product is CASSLVMAGNEQFF. The rearrangement uses TRBV5-1 and TRBJ2-1, with D perhaps TRBD2 (5 bases). CDR3 size: 14 residues. Germline loops: CDR1 SGHRS, CDR2 YFSETQ. Trimming cost V 0 bases and J 6 bases, with 10 bases left between them.

V and J are TRBV5-1 and TRBJ2-3; TRBD1 agrees at 8 bases. This CDR3 is 14 amino acids long. V was pared by 5 bases and J by 0 bases, with 2 bases of the junction left unmatched. Germline V lookup: CDR1 SGHRS, CDR2 YFSETQ. The CDR3, as DNA: TGCGCCAGCAGGAGACAGGGGAGCACAGATACGCAGTATTTT. It specifies CASRRQGSTDTQYF.

Many counts were recorded for this clone. J is TRBJ1-1 and V is TRBV7-9; D not certain. This CDR3 has 13 amino acids. V was cut by 4 bases and J by 1 base, with 7 bases left in between. Germline V gene lookup returns CDR1 SEHNR and CDR2 FQNEAQ (reference sequence). CDR3 nucleotides: TGTGCCAGCAGCTATGGGTGGAACACTGAAGCTTTCTTT. Translation: CASSYGWNTEAFF.

On this clone: The same CDR3 is also encoded by other DNA sequences in this sample. The rearrangement uses TRBV30 and TRBJ1-5, with 7 bases that match TRBD1. Germline V gene data show CDR1 as GTSNPN and CDR2 as SVGIG (reference sequence). The V and J ends lost 3 bases and 5 bases, in that order; junction bases with no gene match: 4. CDR3 size: 13 residues. For the CDR3, the DNA is TGTGCCTGGAGCCGGGACAGCGATCAGCCCCAGCATTTT. Translating gives CAWSRDSDQPQHF.

The rearrangement joins TRBV7-2 to TRBJ1-2, with no clear D. This CDR3 comprises 12 residues. Germline-derived CDR1 and CDR2 are SGHTA and FQGNSA. V was shortened by 5 bases and J by 5 bases, with 9 bases between the two germline ends. CDR3 sequence: CASSPRLYGYTF. As DNA, the CDR3 is TGTGCCAGCAGCCCCCGGCTTTATGGCTACACCTTC.

The chain employs TRBV7-2 and TRBJ2-2; D is possibly TRBD1 (6 bases). Germline V CDR1 and CDR2: SGHTA, FQGNSA. The CDR3 sequence is 15 residues long. V was trimmed by 1 base and J by 6 bases, leaving 12 bases between them. Here the CDR3 DNA reads TGTGCCAGCAGCTTAGTACAGGGCTTGCCCGGGGAGCTGTTTTTT. Translated, it gives CASSLVQGLPGELFF.

V and J are TRBV4-3 and TRBJ2-2, with D maybe TRBD2 (6 bases). In germline, CDR1 is LGHNA, CDR2 YSLEER. This CDR3 contains 17 residues. Trimming shortened V by 0 bases and J by 2 bases, and 13 bases separated the two germline ends. The CDR3 DNA sequence: TGCGCCAGCAGCCAAGATCAGGCGGGGCCCAACACCGGGGAGCTGTTTTTT. Translated: CASSQDQAGPNTGELFF.

This clone was found a few times. The chain carries TRBV10-3 and TRBJ2-1, with D unresolved. V was shortened by 1 base and J by 0 bases, with 10 bases between the two germline ends. The germline CDR1 and CDR2 sequences are ENHRY and SYGVKD. CDR3 size: 16 residues. This CDR3 reads CAISEFPPSSYNEQFF. The CDR3 DNA reads as TGTGCCATCAGTGAGTTTCCACCCAGCTCCTACAATGAGCAGTTCTTC.

A remark on this clone: The same CDR3 can be traced to other DNA sequences in this sample. This chain connects TRBV29-1 to TRBJ1-1; D unresolved. Trimming stripped 3 bases from V and 1 base from J, with 9 bases between. Germline V gene lookup returns CDR1 SQVTM and CDR2 ANQGSEA. The CDR3 extends over 13 amino acids. The CDR3 sequence is CSVEGRQNTEAFF. The CDR3 region has the DNA TGCAGCGTTGAGGGCAGACAGAACACTGAAGCTTTCTTT.

The chain couples TRBV10-3 to TRBJ2-1; perhaps TRBD1 as D (5 bases). This CDR3 spans 12 amino acids. Per the germline V gene, CDR1 is ENHRY and CDR2 is SYGVKD. Trimming took off 3 bases at V and 10 bases at J, with 10 bases between the two ends. CDR3 in DNA: TGTGCCATCAGTGAACAGGTGTACGAGCAGTTCTTC. Translating it yields CAISEQVYEQFF.

This clone was picked up a small number of times. The chain is built from TRBV2 and TRBJ1-1; the D gene is possibly TRBD1 (6 bases). V lost 6 bases to trimming and J lost 6 bases, with 17 bases between them. Germline loops: CDR1 SNHLY, CDR2 FYNNEI. This CDR3 has 14 amino acids. DNA of the CDR3: TGTGCCAGCAGCCCAAGACCTGGACAGCCTGAAGCTTTCTTT. This sequence encodes CASSPRPGQPEAFF.

The V call is TRBV29-1, the J call TRBJ2-7, with 7 bases that match TRBD1. Germline V gene data show CDR1 as SQVTM and CDR2 as ANQGSEA. Trimming at V came to 6 bases and at J to 2 bases, leaving 10 bases not matched to a gene. CDR3 length: 14 residues. CDR3 region: CSVGDSPFPYEQYF. DNA for the CDR3: TGCAGCGTAGGGGACAGCCCCTTCCCCTACGAGCAGTACTTC.

This clone was seen more than once but under ten times. V is TRBV27 and J is TRBJ1-2; TRBD1 agrees at 12 bases. V dropped 3 bases and J dropped 5; count of bases not matched to a gene: 4. The CDR3 length is 15 residues. Germline assignment: CDR1 MNHEY and CDR2 SMNVEV (reference sequence). This CDR3 reads CASSFGTGGRYGYTF. Here the CDR3 DNA reads TGTGCCAGCAGTTTTGGGACAGGGGGCCGATATGGCTACACCTTC.

This clone was seen only once. The V call is TRBV7-2, the J call TRBJ2-3; unclear D gene. This CDR3 spans 14 amino acids. V dropped 5 bases and J dropped 6 bases, with 15 bases sitting between them. In germline, CDR1 is SGHTA, CDR2 FQGNSA. DNA of the CDR3: TGTGCCAGCAGCACCTCCCGAGCTGCTGATACGCAGTATTTT. It translates to CASSTSRAADTQYF. The full variable domain, completed using reference TRBV7-2 and TRBJ2-3, is GAGVSQSPSNKVTEKGKDVELRCDPISGHTALYWYRQSLGQGLEFLIYFQGNSAPDKSGLPSDRFSAERTGGSVSTLTIQRTQQEDSAVYLCASSTSRAADTQYFGPGTRLTVL.

Comment on this clone: This may be a read error, as it is one base from a much larger clone. The chain is built from TRBV5-6 and TRBJ1-1; D call uncertain. Germline values: CDR1 SGHDT, CDR2 YYEEEE. This CDR3 has 12 residues. Trimming removed 4 bases from V and 0 bases from J, with 4 bases in between. The CDR3 DNA reads as TGTGCCAGCAGCCGAATGAACACTGAAGCTTTCTTT. Protein sequence: CASSRMNTEAFF.

The chain couples TRBV29-1 to TRBJ2-7; D remains unclear. CDR1 is SQVTM, CDR2 ANQGSEA, per germline. With 4 bases removed from V and 0 bases from J, the gap between germline ends came to 13 bases. The CDR3 has 14 amino acids. The CDR3 bases are TGCAGCGTTGTAACAGATCGGAGCTCCTACGAGCAGTACTTC. This translates into CSVVTDRSSYEQYF.

V and J are TRBV25-1 and TRBJ1-1; D is possibly TRBD1 (5 bases). Trimming stripped 1 base from V and 3 bases from J, with 6 bases between. CDR3 size: 13 residues. CDR1 MGHDK and CDR2 SYGVNS come from the germline V gene. The CDR3 loop reads CASSESGYTEAFF. The CDR3 DNA reads as TGTGCCAGCAGTGAATCAGGGTACACTGAAGCTTTCTTT. The variable domain in full, completed from reference TRBV25-1 and TRBJ1-1, reads EADIYQTPRYLVIGTGKKITLECSQTMGHDKMYWYQQDPGMELHLIHYSYGVNSTEKGDLSSESTVSRIRTEHFPLTLESARPSHTSQYLCASSESGYTEAFFGQGTRLTVV.

The chain recombines TRBV29-1 with TRBJ1-2; 8 bases are a match to TRBD1. The germline V gene has CDR1 SQVTM and CDR2 ANQGSEA. The CDR3 is 14 amino acids. The junction had 13 bases not matched to a gene; V was cut back by 6 bases and J by 7 bases. The CDR3 DNA reads as TGCAGCGTAATCGAAGGACAGGGCGTAGGTGGCTACACCTTC. Amino acids: CSVIEGQGVGGYTF.

In its sample, this clone was seen a few times. The chain joins TRBV29-1 to TRBJ2-7, with a weak D call TRBD1 (7 bases). The CDR3 is 13 amino acids. V was clipped by 6 bases and J by 2 bases, with 14 bases between them. Per the germline V gene, CDR1 is SQVTM and CDR2 is ANQGSEA. The CDR3 loop reads CSVGGQPTYEQYF. The CDR3 DNA reads TGCAGCGTCGGGGGACAGCCAACCTACGAGCAGTACTTC.

The genes are TRBV23-1 and TRBJ2-2; 7 nucleotides match TRBD1. TRBV23-1 is sorted into the ORF group, with uncertain function. V shed 3 bases, J shed 3 bases, and the junction held 10 bases outside the gene matches. The CDR3 runs 17 residues. CDR3 nucleotides: TGCGCCAGCAGTCACCACCGACCTGACAGGGACACCGGGGAGCTGTTTTTT. It encodes CASSHHRPDRDTGELFF.

This clone was observed once. This sequence joins TRBV29-1 and TRBJ1-4, with 12 bases matching TRBD1. Germline trimming cut 6 bases from V and 8 bases from J; bases unmatched to any gene: 4. Per germline, CDR1 SQVTM and CDR2 ANQGSEA. The length of the CDR3 is 13 residues. The CDR3: CSVGTGGEEKLFF. The DNA for the CDR3 is TGCAGCGTGGGGACAGGGGGCGAGGAAAAACTGTTTTTT.

This clone is a singleton in its sample. The rearrangement links TRBV6-1 to TRBJ2-1; D gene uncertain. The germline V and J ends were trimmed by 10 bases and 6 bases, with 13 bases remaining between them. CDR1 and CDR2 (germline): MNHNS, SASEGT. This CDR3 region has 12 residues. CDR3 DNA sequence: TGTGCCACGCGAGTAGACATCAATGAGCAGTTCTTC. Protein sequence: CATRVDINEQFF.

The table lists this clone with a few counts. The CDR3 spells CASNRQEQETQYF. CDR3 bases: TGTGCCAGCAACCGACAGGAGCAAGAGACCCAGTACTTC. The J gene is TRBJ2-5, the V gene TRBV6-1; D is perhaps TRBD1 (6 bases). Trimming removed 7 bases at V and 2 bases at J, with 11 bases between. The CDR3 runs to 13 residues. CDR1 is MNHNS and CDR2 is SASEGT in the germline V gene.

There are a few counts of this clone. The rearrangement joins TRBV7-9 to TRBJ1-1; 9 bases map to TRBD1. Germline CDR1 and CDR2: SEHNR and FQNEAQ (reference sequence). The CDR3 sequence is 14 residues long. The junction had 6 bases not matched to a gene; V was cut back by 6 bases and J by 4 bases. CDR3 nucleotides: TGTGCCAGCAGAGACAGGACAGGGGCCACTGAAGCTTTCTTT. Encoded protein: CASRDRTGATEAFF.

Details on this clone: The sample holds other DNA sequences that translate to the same CDR3. V gene TRBV15 combines with J gene TRBJ1-2, with TRBD1 as a possible D gene (6 bases). Per germline, CDR1 LNHNV and CDR2 YYDKDF (reference sequence). The length of the CDR3 is 14 residues. V dropped 0 bases and J dropped 2 bases, with 7 bases sitting between them. The CDR3 reads CATSRDRGNYGYTF. CDR3 nucleotide sequence: TGTGCCACCAGCAGAGACAGGGGAAACTATGGCTACACCTTC.

This clone has more than one count but fewer than ten. The CDR3, as DNA: TGCGCCAGCAGCTCCGGACTAGCGGGCGCTACAGATACGCAGTATTTT. This gives the protein CASSSGLAGATDTQYF. V gene TRBV5-1 combines with J gene TRBJ2-3; 11 bases match TRBD2. Germline V gives CDR1 SGHRS, CDR2 YFSETQ. The J segment lost 3 bases and the V segment lost 3 bases, leaving 6 bases of the junction unmatched. The CDR3 length is 16 residues.